What follows are 9 T cell receptor beta chains derived from one specimen sequenced in a study of blood T cell repertoires in COVID-19. The protocol was immunoSEQ multiplex PCR, while the TCRdb copy is restricted to in-frame clones and leaves out a portion. Seen here are around 300,000 clones, around nine tenths observed once, and the top ten hold about 2.7%. The sample was PBMCs or T cells enriched from blood (not recorded which). The receptors shown here come from a woman aged 18-29 years who had recovered from COVID-19.

This clone has only a few counts. Written as DNA, the CDR3 is TGTGCCAGCAGCCGCACAGGGGATGGAAACACCATATATTTT. Its translation: CASSRTGDGNTIYF. The J gene is TRBJ1-3, the V gene TRBV11-2, with 7 bases that match TRBD1. Germline CDR1 and CDR2: SGHAT and FQNNGV. Trimming took 5 bases from V and 3 from J; bases not matched to a gene: 4. The CDR3 extends over 14 amino acids.

The chain has TRBV14 and TRBJ2-1; tentatively, D is TRBD2 (6 bases). V gave up 6 bases and J gave up 7 bases, with 19 bases separating them. Germline values: CDR1 SGHDN, CDR2 FVKESK. The CDR3 extends over 15 amino acids. The CDR3 region has the DNA TGTGCCAGCAGAGCGGACGGGGGTAGGGCGAATGAGCAGTTCTTC. This sequence encodes CASRADGGRANEQFF.

V and J are TRBV4-1 and TRBJ2-3, with TRBD2 identical over 9 bases. CDR1 and CDR2 (germline): MGHRA, YSYEKL. The CDR3 length is 17 residues. The V segment lost 0 bases and the J segment 2 bases; nucleotides outside the gene matches: 6. The CDR3 coding sequence is TGCGCCAGCAGCCAAGAGGGGCTAGCGGGGTCCACAGATACGCAGTATTTT. It encodes CASSQEGLAGSTDTQYF.

The genes are TRBV3-1 (or the pseudogene TRBV3-2) and TRBJ2-3; a possible D gene is TRBD1 (6 bases). Trimming cost V 0 bases and J 2 bases, with 12 bases left between them. In germline, CDR1 is LGHDT, CDR2 YNNKEL (reference sequence). This CDR3 is built from 16 residues. CDR3 sequence (DNA): TGTGCCAGCAGCCAAGATGTAAGGACAGCCACAGATACGCAGTATTTT. Residues: CASSQDVRTATDTQYF.

V is TRBV6-5 and J is TRBJ1-2; D gene uncertain. Germline-derived CDR1 and CDR2 are MNHEY and SVGAGI. This CDR3 is 13 amino acids long. The ends were cut back, 3 bases at V and 7 bases at J, with 12 bases in the middle. CDR3: CASSYLREVGYTF. CDR3 DNA: TGTGCCAGCAGTTATCTACGGGAAGTTGGCTACACCTTC.

This chain links TRBV6-5 with TRBJ1-5; D possibly corresponds to TRBD1 (6 bases). Trimming took off 6 bases at V and 7 bases at J, with 13 bases between the two ends. The CDR3 covers 13 residues. The germline V gene has CDR1 MNHEY and CDR2 SVGAGI. The CDR3 spells CASSPGQLQPQHF. DNA for the CDR3: TGTGCCAGCAGCCCCGGACAGCTACAGCCCCAGCATTTT.

The chain is built from TRBV28 and TRBJ2-5; a weak D match, TRBD2 (5 bases). The CDR3 extends over 16 amino acids. V lost 5 bases and J lost 6, with 22 bases in between. In germline, CDR1 is MDHEN, CDR2 SYDVKM. CDR3 sequence reads: CASSPPLRRGIQTQYF. CDR3 DNA sequence: TGTGCCAGCAGTCCCCCCCTTAGAAGAGGGATACAGACCCAGTACTTC.

V and J are TRBV11-3 and TRBJ2-7, with 8 bases lining up with TRBD1. CDR1 is SGHNT and CDR2 is YENEEA in the germline V gene. Unmatched junction bases numbered 6, after V lost 2 bases and J lost 3 bases. The CDR3 length is 15 residues. CDR3 sequence reads: CASSLIQGASYEQYF. CDR3 DNA: TGTGCCAGCAGCTTAATCCAGGGGGCGAGCTACGAGCAGTACTTC.

V and J are TRBV13 and TRBJ1-3, with D possibly being TRBD1 (6 bases). This CDR3 region has 16 residues. Germline CDR1 PRHDT, CDR2 FYEKMQ (reference sequence). The V end was cut by 2 bases, the J end by 0 bases, with 11 bases between. CDR3 sequence: CASSLRGGYSGNTIYF. CDR3 in DNA: TGTGCCAGCAGCTTAAGGGGGGGGTACTCTGGAAACACCATATATTTT.